This T cell receptor beta chain was documented in a study of T cell clones after liver transplantation (dated 2019 in TCRdb). At the level of the whole study: The samples were obtained from ITN030ST, a randomized trial that attempted immunosuppression withdrawal within 2 years after liver transplantation. Donor-reactive T cell clones were identified using TCRbeta sequencing after a pre-transplant mixed lymphocyte reaction and were then followed in post-transplant blood. Tolerance was defined as complete immunosuppression withdrawal for at least one year with no rise in liver enzymes beyond twice the upper limit of normal. Blood samples were taken pre-transplant, pre-randomization before withdrawal, and post-randomization after full withdrawal or failed withdrawal. Until randomization at 12-24 months post-transplant, subjects were given standard immunosuppression, with no induction therapy. Three of the eight recipients were HCV-positive; the others were transplanted for non-autoimmune, non-viral indications. As an antigen-independent comparator for the donor-reactive sequences, third party-reactive TCRbeta sequences from pre-transplant MLRs were identified as well. Of the 8 liver transplant recipients making up the studied cohort, 3 were classified as tolerant and 5 as non-tolerant. Overall results and qualifications from the work: Donor-reactive sequences declined more than third party-reactive ones, suggesting partial antigen-specific deletion unrelated to withdrawal success. Circulating donor-reactive CD4 TCRbeta sequences fell significantly post-transplant in most of the 8 subjects, irrespective of tolerance or HCV status. Because allograft tissue specimens were not available, migration of donor-reactive T cells into the graft, rather than deletion, may have occurred. In two subjects, low numbers of available donor cells limited the measurable donor-reactive repertoire. The conclusions were preliminary, being limited by small, heterogeneous patient numbers and by non-standardized post-transplant time points. After accounting for repertoire turnover, donor-reactive detection was significantly reduced in 7 of 8 subjects for CD4 and 8 of 8 for CD8.

This clone was observed a single time. Its antigen remains undetermined. No clone much larger than this one lies a single base away; base qualities are absent. Frozen genomic DNA underwent high-throughput TCRbeta CDR3 sequencing by immunoSEQ, including PCR amplification, mapping, bias correction and internal controls. The source study handled its data this way. Productive rearrangements were kept, and unique TCRbeta sequences were defined by CDR3 nucleotide sequence plus V and J gene. Donor-reactive sequences required at least 5-fold expansion in CFSE-low cells versus unstimulated pre-transplant cells and at least 0.01% frequency. Per-subject minimum frequency thresholds, based on the lowest-template unstimulated sample, ensured at least 90% detection power. Jensen-Shannon divergence between the top 1000 TCRbeta sequences post-transplant and pre-transplant was used to measure repertoire turnover. Two-sided Fisher's exact tests were used to test for changes in how often donor-reactive sequences were detected. TCRdb carries this immuneACCESS record with in-frame sequences only. Its versions omit some clonotypes, under half of them owing to an unresolved V gene in the studies checked, with the rest unexplained. The D gene and trimming were derived from the DNA, and the V and J assignments and clone size from that table. This sample lists just over 80,000 clones; roughly 85% were detected once. The ten largest make up about 0.45% of the sample.

Trimming removed 3 bases from V and 0 bases from J, leaving 17 bases between the germline ends. Including cysteine and phenylalanine, the CDR3 has 17 amino acids. CDR3 DNA only is kept here, 51 bases in frame from base 1. The germline V gene gives CDR1 as WSHSY and CDR2 as SAAADI. Thawed unstimulated PBMCs were stained for CD3, CD4 and CD8 and FACS-sorted into CD3+CD4+ and CD3+CD8+ populations. Randomization to immunosuppression withdrawal applied to every one of the 8 studied subjects. The Qiagen DNeasy Blood and Tissue Kit was used for genomic DNA isolation. The sample consisted of CD4+ T cells from blood, taken 45 to 47 months after liver transplant. The rearrangement joined TRBV10-2 to TRBJ1-2; the D gene is perhaps TRBD1, from 5 matching bases. This clonotype was obtained from a human patient who received a liver transplant. Where a transplant has occurred, the graft donor may have supplied some of the T cells. The CDR3 protein is CASSDPSGADPNYGYTF. The DNA sequence is as follows: TGCGCCAGCAGTGACCCCTCTGGGGCGGATCCTAACTATGGCTACACCTTC.